The 17 T cell receptor beta chains given below trace back to one sample, sequenced in a study of control samples from healthy donors and cancer patients. Profiled with immunoSEQ multiplex PCR; TCRdb holds only in-frame clones, not every one. The sample lists some 160,000 clones, 89% occurring once. The sequencing input was blood. These receptors were obtained from a man aged 30 to 39 in good health.

The V call is TRBV6-2 or TRBV6-3, the J call TRBJ1-2; tentatively, D is TRBD1 (6 bases). The CDR3 consists of 14 residues. Germline V CDR1 and CDR2: MNHEY, SVGEGT. V was trimmed by 2 bases and J by 8 bases, leaving 15 bases between them. CDR3 loop: CASSYQSGGRGYTF. The DNA for the CDR3 is TGTGCCAGCAGTTACCAGTCCGGGGGCCGGGGCTACACCTTC.

J is TRBJ1-4 and V is TRBV24-1; maybe TRBD1 (5 bases). The CDR3 has 15 residues. CDR1 and CDR2 from the germline V gene are KGHDR and SFDVKD. V lost 4 bases and J 8 bases, leaving 16 bases between the germline ends. CDR3 bases: TGTGCCACCAGTGAGTACACCCAAGCAGGGGAAAAACTGTTTTTT. Translated: CATSEYTQAGEKLFF.

In its sample, this clone was seen once. The CDR3, as DNA: TGCAGCGGTGGGACAGGGGTTAGTGGAAACACCATATATTTT. It yields the protein CSGGTGVSGNTIYF. The chain combines TRBV29-1 with TRBJ1-3, with 10 bases matching TRBD1. CDR1 is SQVTM and CDR2 is ANQGSEA in the germline V gene. The CDR3 spans 14 residues. Trimming cost V 7 bases and J 3 bases; bases outside gene matches: 6.

The rearrangement uses TRBV4-3 and TRBJ2-7, with TRBD1 matching over 8 bases. CDR1 is LGHNA and CDR2 is YSLEER in the germline V gene. The CDR3 is 14 residues long. Trimming removed 0 bases from V and 6 bases from J; junction bases left unmatched: 4. CDR3 sequence: CASSQDETGVEQYF. Here the CDR3 DNA reads TGCGCCAGCAGCCAAGACGAGACAGGGGTCGAGCAGTACTTC.

This sequence joins TRBV4-3 and TRBJ2-6; tentative D call: TRBD2 (5 bases). The CDR3 is 16 amino acids. Germline V CDR1 and CDR2: LGHNA, YSLEER. With 0 bases removed from V and 4 bases from J, the gap between germline ends came to 10 bases. The CDR3 DNA is TGCGCCAGCAGCCAAGATCCCGGGATCGGGGCCAACGTCCTGACTTTC. Its protein is CASSQDPGIGANVLTF.

The CDR3 DNA reads as TGTGCCAGCAGCTTAGGCAGGGTCGAGGCCGGGGAGCTGTTTTTT. Its protein product is CASSLGRVEAGELFF. The chain carries TRBV13 and TRBJ2-2, with D possibly TRBD1 on 5 matching bases. Germline loops: CDR1 PRHDT, CDR2 FYEKMQ (reference sequence). Trimming stripped 0 bases from V and 6 bases from J, with 11 bases between. CDR3 length equals 15 residues.

V usage is TRBV5-1 and J usage is TRBJ2-7, with D uncertain. CDR1 is SGHRS, CDR2 YFSETQ, per germline. Trimming pared 1 base from V and 0 bases from J, leaving 8 bases between. This CDR3 contains 14 residues. The DNA for the CDR3 is TGCGCCAGCAGCTTGACGAGCACCTCCTACGAGCAGTACTTC. Its translation is CASSLTSTSYEQYF. The full variable domain, in which reference TRBV5-1 and TRBJ2-7 provide the parts outside the CDR3, is KAGVTQTPRYLIKTRGQQVTLSCSPISGHRSVSWYQQTPGQGLQFLFEYFSETQRNKGNFPGRFSGRQFSNSRSEMNVSTLELGDSALYLCASSLTSTSYEQYFGPGTRLTVT.

V usage is TRBV6-5 and J usage is TRBJ1-3; tentative D call: TRBD1 (5 bases). The length of the CDR3 is 13 residues. V shed 5 bases and J shed 4 bases, with 9 bases lying between them. The germline V gene has CDR1 MNHEY and CDR2 SVGAGI. The CDR3 region is CASSPGPGNTIYF. The CDR3, as DNA: TGTGCCAGCAGTCCGGGACCAGGAAACACCATATATTTT.

This sequence joins TRBV2 and TRBJ2-1; D remains ambiguous. CDR3 length: 15 amino acids. CDR1 and CDR2 from the germline V gene are SNHLY and FYNNEI. Trimming pared 3 bases from V and 0 bases from J, leaving 9 bases between. The CDR3 loop reads CASSERPSSYNEQFF. CDR3 in DNA: TGTGCCAGCAGTGAGAGGCCCAGCTCCTACAATGAGCAGTTCTTC.

The chain uses TRBV11-3 and TRBJ2-2; possibly TRBD1 for D (5 bases). The CDR3 has 14 amino acids. In germline, CDR1 is SGHNT, CDR2 YENEEA. Trimming removed 5 bases from V and 4 bases from J, with 11 bases in between. The CDR3 region is CASSRARATGELFF. The CDR3 region has the DNA TGTGCCAGCAGCCGGGCCAGGGCCACCGGGGAGCTGTTTTTT. Looking up the rest from reference TRBV11-3 and TRBJ2-2 gives the full variable domain: EAGVVQSPRYKIIEKKQPVAFWCNPISGHNTLYWYLQNLGQGPELLIRYENEEAVDDSQLPKDRFSAERLKGVDSTLKIQPAELGDSAVYLCASSRARATGELFFGEGSRLTVL.

V and J are TRBV30 and TRBJ2-5; D call uncertain. This CDR3 has 14 amino acids. The V end was cut by 2 bases, the J end by 6 bases, with 16 bases between. Germline-derived CDR1 and CDR2 are GTSNPN and SVGIG (reference sequence). The CDR3 coding sequence is TGTGCCTGGAGTCCGCCCGGCCCGAGGAAGACCCAGTACTTC. Residues: CAWSPPGPRKTQYF.

The chain combines TRBV11-3 with TRBJ1-2; no clear D gene. Germline CDR1 reads SGHNT; CDR2 reads YENEEA. V lost 4 bases to trimming and J lost 4 bases, with 4 bases between them. This CDR3 has 11 amino acids. CDR3 amino acids: CASSSLYGYTF. The CDR3 nucleotides read TGTGCCAGCAGCTCCCTCTATGGCTACACCTTC. The whole variable domain, filled in from reference TRBV11-3 and TRBJ1-2, reads EAGVVQSPRYKIIEKKQPVAFWCNPISGHNTLYWYLQNLGQGPELLIRYENEEAVDDSQLPKDRFSAERLKGVDSTLKIQPAELGDSAVYLCASSSLYGYTFGSGTRLTVV.

The CDR3 loop is CASSDRGPYNEQFF. The CDR3 DNA sequence: TGTGCCAGCAGTGACAGGGGGCCCTACAATGAGCAGTTCTTC. The V and J genes are TRBV6-1 and TRBJ2-1; 8 nucleotides line up with TRBD1. With V trimmed by 3 bases and J by 2 bases, 0 bases remained unmatched. The CDR3 runs to 14 residues. The germline V gene encodes CDR1 MNHNS and CDR2 SASEGT.

The rearrangement links TRBV5-4 to TRBJ1-2, with D perhaps matching TRBD1 (6 bases). V lost 4 bases to trimming and J lost 6 bases, with 13 bases between them. The CDR3 covers 13 residues. Germline CDR1 reads SGHNT; CDR2 reads YYREEE (reference sequence). This CDR3 is CASSPDSLNGYTF. For the CDR3, the DNA is TGTGCCAGCAGCCCGGACAGTTTGAATGGCTACACCTTC.

This chain links TRBV5-6 with TRBJ1-3; D may be TRBD1 (5 bases). The V end lost 4 bases, the J end lost 4 bases, and 9 bases lay between the germline ends. CDR3 length equals 13 residues. Germline loops: CDR1 SGHDT, CDR2 YYEEEE. CDR3 loop: CASSGHGGNTIYF. In DNA form, the CDR3 reads TGTGCCAGCAGCGGACATGGAGGAAACACCATATATTTT.

The CDR3 is CASSKGGGHRHEQYF. In nucleotides, the CDR3 is TGTGCCAGCAGCAAAGGGGGAGGGCATAGGCACGAGCAGTACTTC. This chain uses TRBV21-1 with TRBJ2-7; the listed D gene, TRBD2, was not tested against the DNA. TRBV21-1 corresponds to a pseudogene. This CDR3 region has 15 residues.

The chain joins TRBV11-3 to TRBJ2-2, with D uncertain. Germline CDR1 is SGHNT and CDR2 is YENEEA. The CDR3 has 13 residues. The V gene lost 3 bases and the J gene lost 7 bases, with 9 bases spanning the gap. The CDR3 coding sequence is TGTGCCAGCAGCTTGGTGCATCTCGGGGAGCTGTTTTTT. It codes for CASSLVHLGELFF.